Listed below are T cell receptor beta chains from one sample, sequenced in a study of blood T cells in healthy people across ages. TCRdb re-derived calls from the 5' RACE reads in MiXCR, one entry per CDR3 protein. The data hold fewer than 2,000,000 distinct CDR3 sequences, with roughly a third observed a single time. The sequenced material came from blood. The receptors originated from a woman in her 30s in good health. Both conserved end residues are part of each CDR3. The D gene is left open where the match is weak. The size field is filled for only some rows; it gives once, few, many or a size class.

cdr3_nt: TGTGCCAGCAGCCAAGATCTTTGGGGGGCGGGCGGGGAGCTGTTTTTT; cdr3_aa: CASSQDLWGAGGELFF; d_call: NA; j_call: TRBJ2-2; v_call: TRBV4-2; clone_size: NA; cdr3_length: 16
cdr3_nt: TGCAGTGCTAGAGATCTTTGGACAGGCTCTGGAAACACCATATATTTT; cdr3_aa: CSARDLWTGSGNTIYF; d_call: TRBD1; j_call: TRBJ1-3; v_call: TRBV20-1; clone_size: few; cdr3_length: 16
cdr3_nt: TGCAGCGTTATCAAGCAGGACAGGGCAGGAAGATTGAACACTGAAGCTTTCTTT; cdr3_aa: CSVIKQDRAGRLNTEAFF; d_call: TRBD1; j_call: TRBJ1-1; v_call: TRBV29-1; clone_size: NA; cdr3_length: 18
cdr3_nt: TGCAGTGCTAGAGATGGCCATCGGGACAGCCGCTTCTATGGCTACACCTTC; cdr3_aa: CSARDGHRDSRFYGYTF; d_call: TRBD1; j_call: TRBJ1-2; v_call: TRBV20-1; clone_size: NA; cdr3_length: 17
cdr3_nt: TGTGCCATCAGTCCCAACCCTCAAGCAAATGAGCAGTTCTTC; cdr3_aa: CAISPNPQANEQFF; d_call: NA; j_call: TRBJ2-1; v_call: TRBV10-3; clone_size: NA; cdr3_length: 14
cdr3_nt: TGTGCCATCAGGGATACCCCCGGGACTAGCGGGAGGATCATAGTTCGCAATGAGCAGTTCTTC; cdr3_aa: CAIRDTPGTSGRIIVRNEQFF; d_call: TRBD2; j_call: TRBJ2-1; v_call: TRBV10-3; clone_size: NA; cdr3_length: 21
cdr3_nt: TGTGCCAGCAGTTTGTACGGGGGACAGGGGGCCGTAGGCAATCAGCCCCAGCATTTT; cdr3_aa: CASSLYGGQGAVGNQPQHF; d_call: TRBD1; j_call: TRBJ1-5; v_call: TRBV28; clone_size: NA; cdr3_length: 19
cdr3_nt: TGCGCCAGCAGTACCTCTGGAGCTCCCAAAAACATTCAGTACTTC; cdr3_aa: CASSTSGAPKNIQYF; d_call: NA; j_call: TRBJ2-4; v_call: TRBV5-1; clone_size: few; cdr3_length: 15
cdr3_nt: TGCAGTGCTTCGGGGGGGCGCATCAACGAGCAGTACTTC; cdr3_aa: CSASGGRINEQYF; d_call: TRBD2; j_call: TRBJ2-7; v_call: TRBV20-1; clone_size: few; cdr3_length: 13
cdr3_nt: TGCAGCGTCCGCGGGACACCCTCCTACGAGCAGTACTTC; cdr3_aa: CSVRGTPSYEQYF; d_call: NA; j_call: TRBJ2-7; v_call: TRBV29-1; clone_size: many; cdr3_length: 13
cdr3_nt: TGCGCCAGCAGCCAAGATGGGGAAGTTCGGAATACGCAGTATTTT; cdr3_aa: CASSQDGEVRNTQYF; d_call: NA; j_call: TRBJ2-3; v_call: TRBV4-1; clone_size: once; cdr3_length: 15
cdr3_nt: TGCGCCAGCAGCCACTACGAGCGGGATACGCAGTATTTT; cdr3_aa: CASSHYERDTQYF; d_call: NA; j_call: TRBJ2-3; v_call: TRBV4-1; clone_size: NA; cdr3_length: 13
cdr3_nt: TGTGCCAGCAGCTCGGCGGGGTACGGCACAGATACGCAGTATTTT; cdr3_aa: CASSSAGYGTDTQYF; d_call: NA; j_call: TRBJ2-3; v_call: TRBV7-9; clone_size: few; cdr3_length: 15
cdr3_nt: TGTGCCAGCAGCTCACGGTGGGGTGAAGCTTTCTTT; cdr3_aa: CASSSRWGEAFF; d_call: NA; j_call: TRBJ1-1; v_call: TRBV6-1; clone_size: few; cdr3_length: 12
cdr3_nt: TGTGCCAACAGAGCGGCTGGGTCCACCTTCCGGGAGCAGTACTTC; cdr3_aa: CANRAAGSTFREQYF; d_call: NA; j_call: TRBJ2-7; v_call: TRBV7-2; clone_size: few; cdr3_length: 15
cdr3_nt: TGCGCCAGCAGCCAGCCGGGACTGAAAGAGACCCAGTACTTC; cdr3_aa: CASSQPGLKETQYF; d_call: NA; j_call: TRBJ2-5; v_call: TRBV4-1; clone_size: few; cdr3_length: 14
cdr3_nt: TGTGACAGCAGCCAAGTCCCAGGCTACGAGCAGTACTTC; cdr3_aa: CDSSQVPGYEQYF; d_call: NA; j_call: TRBJ2-7; v_call: TRBV3-1; clone_size: once; cdr3_length: 13
cdr3_nt: TGCGCCAGCAGCTTGACGGACTGGGGAGAGAATGAGCAGTTCTTC; cdr3_aa: CASSLTDWGENEQFF; d_call: NA; j_call: TRBJ2-1; v_call: TRBV5-1; clone_size: NA; cdr3_length: 15
cdr3_nt: TGCGCCAGCAGCTTGCCCTGGACTGCTGGGCAAGAGACCCAGTACTTC; cdr3_aa: CASSLPWTAGQETQYF; d_call: NA; j_call: TRBJ2-5; v_call: TRBV5-1; clone_size: few; cdr3_length: 16
cdr3_nt: TGCGCCAGCAGCCAACCCGGGACAGGGGGTAAGAGAGGCTACGAGCAGTACTTC; cdr3_aa: CASSQPGTGGKRGYEQYF; d_call: TRBD1; j_call: TRBJ2-7; v_call: TRBV4-1; clone_size: NA; cdr3_length: 18
cdr3_nt: TGTGCCAGCGGACGGGACAGGTTGTTAGCTAGCACAGATACGCAGTATTTT; cdr3_aa: CASGRDRLLASTDTQYF; d_call: TRBD1; j_call: TRBJ2-3; v_call: TRBV7-8; clone_size: NA; cdr3_length: 17
cdr3_nt: TGCAGCGCTGAGCGGGGAAGCTCCTACAATGAGCAGTTCTTC; cdr3_aa: CSAERGSSYNEQFF; d_call: TRBD2; j_call: TRBJ2-1; v_call: TRBV29-1; clone_size: many; cdr3_length: 14
cdr3_nt: TGTGCCAGCAGCTACTCCGGGGCTATGAACACTGAAGCTTTCTTT; cdr3_aa: CASSYSGAMNTEAFF; d_call: NA; j_call: TRBJ1-1; v_call: TRBV7-9; clone_size: NA; cdr3_length: 15
cdr3_nt: TGCAGTGCAGGATTCGACAGGGCTGGCTACACCTTC; cdr3_aa: CSAGFDRAGYTF; d_call: TRBD1; j_call: TRBJ1-2; v_call: TRBV20-1; clone_size: NA; cdr3_length: 12
cdr3_nt: TGTGCCAGCGTGGGCGGGAGTTCATATGAGACCCAGTACTTC; cdr3_aa: CASVGGSSYETQYF; d_call: TRBD2; j_call: TRBJ2-5; v_call: TRBV2; clone_size: NA; cdr3_length: 14
cdr3_nt: TGCAGTGCTAGAGTCGCGGAGGTGGGCTACGAGCAGTACTTC; cdr3_aa: CSARVAEVGYEQYF; d_call: NA; j_call: TRBJ2-7; v_call: TRBV20-1; clone_size: NA; cdr3_length: 14
cdr3_nt: TGTGCCAGCAGCCGGGACGGGCCCCATGGCTACACCTTC; cdr3_aa: CASSRDGPHGYTF; d_call: NA; j_call: TRBJ1-2; v_call: TRBV9; clone_size: few; cdr3_length: 13
cdr3_nt: TGTGCCAGCAGTTCGCCCGTGGGCAAGGCCACCGGGGAGCTGTTTTTT; cdr3_aa: CASSSPVGKATGELFF; d_call: NA; j_call: TRBJ2-2; v_call: TRBV6-5; clone_size: few; cdr3_length: 16
cdr3_nt: TGTGCCAGCAGCTTATGGGGGGCGGGGGATGAAAAACTGTTTTTT; cdr3_aa: CASSLWGAGDEKLFF; d_call: NA; j_call: TRBJ1-4; v_call: TRBV7-2; clone_size: NA; cdr3_length: 15
cdr3_nt: TGTGCCAGCAGTCTGGGGGCGCTGAATGAGCAGTTCTTC; cdr3_aa: CASSLGALNEQFF; d_call: NA; j_call: TRBJ2-1; v_call: TRBV12-3/TRBV12-4; clone_size: NA; cdr3_length: 13
cdr3_nt: TGTGCCAGCAGCCACGCGGGACAGGGGGGATATACGCAGTATTTT; cdr3_aa: CASSHAGQGGYTQYF; d_call: TRBD1; j_call: TRBJ2-3; v_call: TRBV3-1; clone_size: NA; cdr3_length: 15
cdr3_nt: TGCGCCAGCAGCTCCTTCAGTGGGAGTAACACCGGGGAGCTGTTTTTT; cdr3_aa: CASSSFSGSNTGELFF; d_call: NA; j_call: TRBJ2-2; v_call: TRBV5-1; clone_size: few; cdr3_length: 16
cdr3_nt: TGTGCCAGCAGCGTAGTAGCGGGGGGGAGTACAGATACGCAGTATTTT; cdr3_aa: CASSVVAGGSTDTQYF; d_call: TRBD2; j_call: TRBJ2-3; v_call: TRBV9; clone_size: few; cdr3_length: 16
cdr3_nt: TGCAGTGCTAGAGATCGGCGGGGGACATGGGCCCAGTACTTC; cdr3_aa: CSARDRRGTWAQYF; d_call: NA; j_call: TRBJ2-5; v_call: TRBV20-1; clone_size: few; cdr3_length: 14
cdr3_nt: TGTGCCAGCAGCTTAGATGGGACGATAAATCAGCCCCAGCATTTT; cdr3_aa: CASSLDGTINQPQHF; d_call: NA; j_call: TRBJ1-5; v_call: TRBV11-2; clone_size: NA; cdr3_length: 15
cdr3_nt: TGTGCCAGCAGCTTGGGAGGGAGCCCCAGGGCTCAGCATTTT; cdr3_aa: CASSLGGSPRAQHF; d_call: NA; j_call: TRBJ1-5; v_call: TRBV5-6; clone_size: few; cdr3_length: 14
cdr3_nt: TGTGCCAGCAGCCAAGGTTATGGCGGACCCACAGATACGCAGTATTTT; cdr3_aa: CASSQGYGGPTDTQYF; d_call: NA; j_call: TRBJ2-3; v_call: TRBV3-1; clone_size: few; cdr3_length: 16
cdr3_nt: TGTGCCAGCAGTTATGGGGGAGAGCCGGGGATGGGGTATGAGCAGTTCTTC; cdr3_aa: CASSYGGEPGMGYEQFF; d_call: NA; j_call: TRBJ2-1; v_call: TRBV27; clone_size: few; cdr3_length: 17
cdr3_nt: TGCAGCGTCTCCCGGGGGAGCAATCAGCCCCAGCATTTT; cdr3_aa: CSVSRGSNQPQHF; d_call: NA; j_call: TRBJ1-5; v_call: TRBV29-1; clone_size: many; cdr3_length: 13
cdr3_nt: TGTGCCAGCAGTTTAGGGGACAGGGAAGGGACTGAAGCTTTCTTT; cdr3_aa: CASSLGDREGTEAFF; d_call: TRBD1; j_call: TRBJ1-1; v_call: TRBV7-9; clone_size: few; cdr3_length: 15
cdr3_nt: TGCAGTGCTTCGCACACTACAGGGAACCGTGCCGAGCAGTACTTC; cdr3_aa: CSASHTTGNRAEQYF; d_call: NA; j_call: TRBJ2-7; v_call: TRBV20-1; clone_size: few; cdr3_length: 15
cdr3_nt: TGTGCCAGTAGTGACCTCGAAGCGGTCTTCGACCACGAGCAGTACTTC; cdr3_aa: CASSDLEAVFDHEQYF; d_call: NA; j_call: TRBJ2-7; v_call: TRBV6-1; clone_size: NA; cdr3_length: 16
cdr3_nt: TGTGCCAGCATTTCAGGGCAATATGGCTACACCTTC; cdr3_aa: CASISGQYGYTF; d_call: NA; j_call: TRBJ1-2; v_call: TRBV2; clone_size: NA; cdr3_length: 12
cdr3_nt: TGTGCCAGCAGTTTAAACCGGGACCTTGTTGGGAATTACAATGAGCAGTTCTTC; cdr3_aa: CASSLNRDLVGNYNEQFF; d_call: NA; j_call: TRBJ2-1; v_call: TRBV28; clone_size: few; cdr3_length: 18
cdr3_nt: TGTGCCAGCAGTTCTCATGGCGGGGGCTCCTACGAGCAGTACTTC; cdr3_aa: CASSSHGGGSYEQYF; d_call: TRBD2; j_call: TRBJ2-7; v_call: TRBV12-3/TRBV12-4; clone_size: NA; cdr3_length: 15
cdr3_nt: TGTGCCGCGAATACCCCAGGGGGATGGGGTGAAAAACTGTTTTTT; cdr3_aa: CAANTPGGWGEKLFF; d_call: TRBD1; j_call: TRBJ1-4; v_call: TRBV6-2/TRBV6-3; clone_size: NA; cdr3_length: 15